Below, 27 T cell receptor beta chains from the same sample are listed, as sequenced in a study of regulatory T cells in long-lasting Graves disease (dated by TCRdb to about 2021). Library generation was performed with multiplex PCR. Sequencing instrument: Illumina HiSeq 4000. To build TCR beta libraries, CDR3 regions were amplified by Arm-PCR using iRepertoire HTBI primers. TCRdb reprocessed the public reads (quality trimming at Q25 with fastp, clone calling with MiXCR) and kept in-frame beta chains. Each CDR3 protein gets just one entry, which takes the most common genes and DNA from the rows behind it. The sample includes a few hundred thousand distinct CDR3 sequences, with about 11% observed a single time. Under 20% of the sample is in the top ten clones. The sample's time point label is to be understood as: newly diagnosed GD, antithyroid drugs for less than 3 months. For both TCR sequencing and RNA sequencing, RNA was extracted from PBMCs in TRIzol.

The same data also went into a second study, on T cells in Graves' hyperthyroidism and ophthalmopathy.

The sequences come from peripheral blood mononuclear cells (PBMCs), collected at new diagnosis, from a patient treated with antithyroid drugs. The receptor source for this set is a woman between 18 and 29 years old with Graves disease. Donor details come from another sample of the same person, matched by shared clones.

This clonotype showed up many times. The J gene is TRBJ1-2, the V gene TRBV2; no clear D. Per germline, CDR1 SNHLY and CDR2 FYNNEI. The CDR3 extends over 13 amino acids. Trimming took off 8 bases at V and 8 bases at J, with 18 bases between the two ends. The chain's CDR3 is CASPQWGAYGYTF. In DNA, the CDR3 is TGTGCCAGCCCACAATGGGGAGCTTACGGCTACACCTTC.

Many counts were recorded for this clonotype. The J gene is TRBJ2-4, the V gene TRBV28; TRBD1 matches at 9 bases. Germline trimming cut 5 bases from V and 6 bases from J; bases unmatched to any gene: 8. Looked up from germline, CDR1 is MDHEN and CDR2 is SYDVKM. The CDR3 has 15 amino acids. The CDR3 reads CASSAPPGQGNIQYF. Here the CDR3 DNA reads TGTGCCAGCAGTGCCCCTCCGGGACAGGGAAACATTCAGTACTTC.

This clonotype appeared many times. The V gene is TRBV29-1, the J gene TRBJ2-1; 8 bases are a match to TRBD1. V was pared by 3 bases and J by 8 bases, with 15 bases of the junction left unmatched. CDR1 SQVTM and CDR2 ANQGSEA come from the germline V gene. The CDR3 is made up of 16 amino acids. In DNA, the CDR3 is TGCAGCGTTGAGGGTTTGCCGGGACAGGTTATCTATGAGCAGTTCTTC. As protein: CSVEGLPGQVIYEQFF.

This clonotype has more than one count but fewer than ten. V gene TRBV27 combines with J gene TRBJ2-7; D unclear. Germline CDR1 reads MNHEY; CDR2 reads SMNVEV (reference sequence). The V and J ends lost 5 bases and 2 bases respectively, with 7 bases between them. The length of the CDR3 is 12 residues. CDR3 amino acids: CASSPSAYEQYF. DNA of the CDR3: TGTGCCAGCAGTCCAAGCGCCTACGAGCAGTACTTC.

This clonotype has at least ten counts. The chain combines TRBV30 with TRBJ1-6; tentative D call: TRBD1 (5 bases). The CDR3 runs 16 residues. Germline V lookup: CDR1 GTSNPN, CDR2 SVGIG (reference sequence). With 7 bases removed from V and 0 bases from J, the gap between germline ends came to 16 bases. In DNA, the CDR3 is TGTGCCTCACTCCACAGGCCGAGCTCCTATAATTCACCCCTCCACTTT. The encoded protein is CASLHRPSSYNSPLHF.

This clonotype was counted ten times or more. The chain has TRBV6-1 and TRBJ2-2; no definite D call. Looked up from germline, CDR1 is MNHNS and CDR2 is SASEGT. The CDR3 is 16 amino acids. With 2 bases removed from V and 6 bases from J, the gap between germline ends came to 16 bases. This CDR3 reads CASSEPDWDGAGELFF. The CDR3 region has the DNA TGTGCCAGCAGTGAACCAGATTGGGATGGTGCCGGGGAGCTGTTTTTT.

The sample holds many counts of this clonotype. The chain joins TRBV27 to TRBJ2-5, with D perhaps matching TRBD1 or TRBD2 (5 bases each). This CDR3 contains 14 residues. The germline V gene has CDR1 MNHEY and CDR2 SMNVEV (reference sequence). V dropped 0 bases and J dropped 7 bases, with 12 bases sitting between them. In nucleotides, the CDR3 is TGTGCCAGCAGTTTATCGAGAGGGGATGGGACCCAGTACTTC. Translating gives CASSLSRGDGTQYF.

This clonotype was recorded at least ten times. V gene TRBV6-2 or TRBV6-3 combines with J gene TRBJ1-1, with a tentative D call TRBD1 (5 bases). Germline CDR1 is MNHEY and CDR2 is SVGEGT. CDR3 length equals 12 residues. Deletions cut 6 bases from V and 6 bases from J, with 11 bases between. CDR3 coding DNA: TGTGCCAGCAGCAGGGTTCAGTCTGAAGCTTTCTTT. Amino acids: CASSRVQSEAFF.

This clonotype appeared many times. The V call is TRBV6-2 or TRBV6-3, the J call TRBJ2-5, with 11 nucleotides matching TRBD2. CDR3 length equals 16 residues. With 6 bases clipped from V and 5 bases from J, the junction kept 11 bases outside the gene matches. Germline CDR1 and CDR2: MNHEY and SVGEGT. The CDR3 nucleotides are TGTGCCAGCAGGAGACTAGCGGGAATGAGGTTGGAGACCCAGTACTTC. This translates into CASRRLAGMRLETQYF.

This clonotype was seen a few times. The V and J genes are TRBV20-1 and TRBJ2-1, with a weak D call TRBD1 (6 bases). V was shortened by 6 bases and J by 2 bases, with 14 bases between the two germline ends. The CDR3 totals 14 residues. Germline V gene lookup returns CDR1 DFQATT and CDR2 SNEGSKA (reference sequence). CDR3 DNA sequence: TGCAGTGCCGCGTGGGACACAACCTACAATGAGCAGTTCTTC. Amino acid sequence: CSAAWDTTYNEQFF.

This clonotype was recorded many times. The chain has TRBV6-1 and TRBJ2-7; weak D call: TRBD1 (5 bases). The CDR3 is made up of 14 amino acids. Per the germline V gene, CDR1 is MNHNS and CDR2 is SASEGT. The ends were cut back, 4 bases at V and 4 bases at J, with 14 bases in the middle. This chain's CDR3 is CASSGSGFGYEQYV. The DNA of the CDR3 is TGTGCCAGCAGTGGATCAGGGTTCGGGTACGAGCAGTACGTC.

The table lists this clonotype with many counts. Here the CDR3 reads CASSHLTNTEAFF. The CDR3 DNA sequence: TGTGCCAGCTCCCATTTGACGAACACTGAAGCTTTCTTT. The chain carries TRBV7-6 and TRBJ1-1; D remains ambiguous. The V end was cut by 8 bases, the J end by 1 base, with 11 bases between. The CDR3 is 13 residues long. Per the germline V gene, CDR1 is SGHVS and CDR2 is FNYEAQ.

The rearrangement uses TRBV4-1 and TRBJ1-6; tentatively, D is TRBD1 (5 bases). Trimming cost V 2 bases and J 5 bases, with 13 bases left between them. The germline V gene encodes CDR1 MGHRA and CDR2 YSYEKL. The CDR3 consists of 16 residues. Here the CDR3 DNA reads TGCGCCAGCAGCCAAAGGGACGTTCCACATAATTCACCCCTCCACTTT. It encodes CASSQRDVPHNSPLHF.

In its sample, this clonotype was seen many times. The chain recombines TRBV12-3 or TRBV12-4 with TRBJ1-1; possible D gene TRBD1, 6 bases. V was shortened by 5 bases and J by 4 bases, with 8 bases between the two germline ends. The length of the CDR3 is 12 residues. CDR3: CASSQGSTEAFF. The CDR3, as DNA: TGTGCCAGCAGTCAGGGGAGCACTGAAGCTTTCTTT.

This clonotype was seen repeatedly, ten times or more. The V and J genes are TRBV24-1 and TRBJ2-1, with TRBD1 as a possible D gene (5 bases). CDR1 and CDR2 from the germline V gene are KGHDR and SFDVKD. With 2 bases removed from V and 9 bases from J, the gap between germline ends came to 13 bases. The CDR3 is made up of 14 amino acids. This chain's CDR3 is CATSDSGLVREQFF. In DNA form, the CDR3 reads TGTGCCACCAGTGATTCAGGGCTAGTACGTGAGCAGTTCTTC.

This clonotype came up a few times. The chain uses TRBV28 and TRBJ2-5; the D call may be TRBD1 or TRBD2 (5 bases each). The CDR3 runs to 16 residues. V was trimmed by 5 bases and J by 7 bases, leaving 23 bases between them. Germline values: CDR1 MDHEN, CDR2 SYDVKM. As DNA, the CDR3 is TGTGCCAGCAGTCCCCTTTTCGGGGCGAATAGTCGGACCCAGTACTTC. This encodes CASSPLFGANSRTQYF.

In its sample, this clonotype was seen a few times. CDR3: CASSQPGGDTGELFF. The CDR3 DNA is TGTGCCAGCAGCCAACCAGGGGGAGACACCGGGGAGCTGTTTTTT. V and J are TRBV5-6 and TRBJ2-2; TRBD1 matches 7 bases. The germline V gene encodes CDR1 SGHDT and CDR2 YYEEEE. This CDR3 contains 15 residues. V was clipped by 4 bases and J by 3 bases; unmatched bases: 6.

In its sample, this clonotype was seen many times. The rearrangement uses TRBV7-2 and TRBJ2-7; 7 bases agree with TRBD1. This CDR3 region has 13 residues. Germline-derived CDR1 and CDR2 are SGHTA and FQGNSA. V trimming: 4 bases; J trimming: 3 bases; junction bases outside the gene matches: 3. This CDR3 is CASSSRDSYEQYF. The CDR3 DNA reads TGTGCCAGCAGCTCCCGGGACAGCTACGAGCAGTACTTC.

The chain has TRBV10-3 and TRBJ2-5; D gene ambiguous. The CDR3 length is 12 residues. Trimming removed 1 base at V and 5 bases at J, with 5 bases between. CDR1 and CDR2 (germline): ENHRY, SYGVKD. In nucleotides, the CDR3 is TGTGCCATCAGTGAGTTGAAGGAGACCCAGTACTTC. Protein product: CAISELKETQYF.

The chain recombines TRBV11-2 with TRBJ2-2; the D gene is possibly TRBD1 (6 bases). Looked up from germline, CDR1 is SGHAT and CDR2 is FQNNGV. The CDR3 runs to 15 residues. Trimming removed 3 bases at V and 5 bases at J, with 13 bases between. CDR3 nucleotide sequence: TGTGCCAGCAGCTTTGGGTCTAGGGGGACCGGGGAGCTGTTTTTT. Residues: CASSFGSRGTGELFF.

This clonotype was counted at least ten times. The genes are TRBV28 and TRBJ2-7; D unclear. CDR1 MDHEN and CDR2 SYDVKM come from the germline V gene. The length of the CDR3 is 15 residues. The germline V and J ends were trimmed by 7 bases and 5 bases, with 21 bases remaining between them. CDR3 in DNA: TGTGCCAGCAACTTGAGAGGAGATCACCCCCACGAGCAGTACTTC. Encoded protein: CASNLRGDHPHEQYF.

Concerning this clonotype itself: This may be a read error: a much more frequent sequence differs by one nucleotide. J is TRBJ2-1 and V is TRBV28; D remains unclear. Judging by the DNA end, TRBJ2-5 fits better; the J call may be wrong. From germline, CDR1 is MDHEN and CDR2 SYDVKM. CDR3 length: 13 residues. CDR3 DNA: TGTGCCAGCCATGACTCGGGCCCAGAGACCCAGTACTTC. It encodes CASHDSGPETQYF.

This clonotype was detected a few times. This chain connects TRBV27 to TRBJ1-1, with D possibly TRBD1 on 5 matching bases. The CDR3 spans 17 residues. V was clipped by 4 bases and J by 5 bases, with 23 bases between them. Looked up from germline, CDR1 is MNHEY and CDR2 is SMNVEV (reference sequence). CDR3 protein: CASSSAQGTGLGTEAFF. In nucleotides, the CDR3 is TGTGCCAGCAGTTCCGCCCAGGGCACAGGCCTTGGAACTGAAGCTTTCTTT.

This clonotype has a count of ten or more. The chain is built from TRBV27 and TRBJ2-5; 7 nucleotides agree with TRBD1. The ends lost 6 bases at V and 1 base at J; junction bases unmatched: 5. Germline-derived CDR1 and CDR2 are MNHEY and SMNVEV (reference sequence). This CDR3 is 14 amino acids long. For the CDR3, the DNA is TGTGCCAGCAGACCGGGACAGCCCCAAGAGACCCAGTACTTC. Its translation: CASRPGQPQETQYF.

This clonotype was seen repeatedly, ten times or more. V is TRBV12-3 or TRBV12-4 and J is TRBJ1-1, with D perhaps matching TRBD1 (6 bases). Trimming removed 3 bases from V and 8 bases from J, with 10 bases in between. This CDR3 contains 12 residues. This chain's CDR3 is CASSLDSLEAFF. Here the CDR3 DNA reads TGTGCCAGCAGTTTGGACAGTTTGGAAGCTTTCTTT.

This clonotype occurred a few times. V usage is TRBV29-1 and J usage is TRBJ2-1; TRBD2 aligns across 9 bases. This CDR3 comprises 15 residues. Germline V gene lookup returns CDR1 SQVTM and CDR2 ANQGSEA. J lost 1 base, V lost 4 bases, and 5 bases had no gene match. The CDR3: CSVVSGRGSYNEQFF. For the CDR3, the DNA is TGCAGCGTTGTTAGCGGGAGAGGGTCCTACAATGAGCAGTTCTTC.

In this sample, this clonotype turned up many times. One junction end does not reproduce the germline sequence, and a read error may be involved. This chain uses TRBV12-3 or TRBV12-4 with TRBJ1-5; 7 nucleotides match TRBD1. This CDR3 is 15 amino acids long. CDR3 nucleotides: TGTGCCAGCAGCTTAGAAGGGGGCTACAATCAGCCCCAGCATTTT. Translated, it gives CASSLEGGYNQPQHF.